Listed here are 5 T cell receptor beta chains from one sample, sequenced in a study of blood T cell repertoires in COVID-19. Some clones are missing from TCRdb's copy, which holds only in-frame ones; the method was immunoSEQ multiplex PCR. Of 100,000 to 150,000 clones in the sample, 85% to 90% were seen once. Material for sequencing was peripheral blood. The receptor set was obtained from a man older than 75 with active or convalescent COVID-19.

In nucleotides, the CDR3 is TGTGCCAGCAGACAGAGGGACAGGGGAGCTGAAGCTTTCTTT. This sequence encodes CASRQRDRGAEAFF. This chain links TRBV7-8 with TRBJ1-1, with 10 bases identical to TRBD1. The CDR3 totals 14 residues. V was clipped by 6 bases and J by 6 bases; unmatched bases: 7. Germline V lookup: CDR1 SGHVS, CDR2 FQNEAQ.

The CDR3 DNA follows: TGTGCCAGCAGCACTAGCGGGGCCAACACCGGGGAGCTGTTTTTT. Amino acids: CASSTSGANTGELFF. The genes are TRBV6-5 and TRBJ2-2, with 10 nucleotides matching TRBD2. The germline CDR1 and CDR2 sequences are MNHEY and SVGAGI. The ends lost 6 bases at V and 2 bases at J; junction bases unmatched: 3. This CDR3 contains 15 residues.

This chain connects TRBV5-1 to TRBJ1-4; the D gene is possibly TRBD1 (6 bases). The CDR3 sequence is 15 residues long. The V and J ends lost 3 bases and 0 bases respectively, with 9 bases between them. Germline values: CDR1 SGHRS, CDR2 YFSETQ. The CDR3 DNA is TGCGCCAGCAGCTCACCAGGGGCAACTAATGAAAAACTGTTTTTT. Translation gives CASSSPGATNEKLFF.

This chain links TRBV2 with TRBJ1-2; possibly TRBD1 for D (5 bases). Trimming left V 0 bases short and J 10 bases short, with 18 bases between. CDR1 is SNHLY and CDR2 is FYNNEI in the germline V gene. The CDR3 is 15 residues long. The CDR3 is CASSEARDRVATYTF. In DNA, the CDR3 is TGTGCCAGCAGTGAAGCGCGAGACAGAGTTGCTACCTACACCTTC.

CDR3 sequence (DNA): TGTGCCAGCAGTTACTCCTTCGGGAGACGGACCGGGGAGCTGTTTTTT. Translation gives CASSYSFGRRTGELFF. The gene calls are TRBV6-5 and TRBJ2-2, with TRBD2 as a possible D gene (6 bases). Germline loops: CDR1 MNHEY, CDR2 SVGAGI. This CDR3 contains 16 residues. V lost 0 bases and J lost 5, with 13 bases in between.